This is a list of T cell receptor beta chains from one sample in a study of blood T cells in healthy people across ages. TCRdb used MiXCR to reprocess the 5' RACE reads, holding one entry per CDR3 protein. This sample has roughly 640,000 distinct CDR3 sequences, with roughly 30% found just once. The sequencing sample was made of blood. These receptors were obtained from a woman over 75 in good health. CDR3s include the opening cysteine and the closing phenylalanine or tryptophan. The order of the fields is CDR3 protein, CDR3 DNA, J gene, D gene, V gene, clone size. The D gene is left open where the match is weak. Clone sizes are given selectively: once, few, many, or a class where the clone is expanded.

CSVEGQFYEQYF	TGCAGCGTTGAGGGACAGTTTTACGAGCAGTACTTC	TRBJ2-7	TRBD1	TRBV29-1	NA
CASSFGKNTEAFF	TGTGCCAGCAGCTTCGGGAAAAACACTGAAGCTTTCTTT	TRBJ1-1	NA	TRBV7-9	NA
CAISESGLASNEQFF	TGTGCCATCAGTGAGTCGGGACTAGCGTCCAATGAGCAGTTCTTC	TRBJ2-1	TRBD2	TRBV10-3	many
CSAAWGNTEAFF	TGCAGTGCAGCCTGGGGGAACACTGAAGCTTTCTTT	TRBJ1-1	NA	TRBV20-1	many
CASSLEGQGIRPGANVLTF	TGCGCCAGCAGCTTGGAGGGACAGGGAATAAGGCCTGGGGCCAACGTCCTGACTTTC	TRBJ2-6	TRBD1	TRBV5-1	many
CAWSVQGSYNSPLHF	TGTGCCTGGAGTGTACAGGGTTCCTATAATTCACCCCTCCACTTT	TRBJ1-6	NA	TRBV30	NA
CASSENIQYGYTF	TGTGCCAGCAGTGAAAATATTCAATATGGCTACACCTTC	TRBJ1-2	NA	TRBV25-1	few
CASSPDRPSRSYNEQFF	TGTGCCAGCAGCCCGGACAGGCCTTCCAGGTCCTACAATGAGCAGTTCTTC	TRBJ2-1	TRBD1	TRBV3-1	many
CSARSRTRSTDTQYF	TGCAGTGCTAGATCCCGGACGCGAAGCACAGATACGCAGTATTTT	TRBJ2-3	NA	TRBV20-1	NA
CASSLTGSPYGYTF	TGTGCCAGCAGTTTAACGGGGAGCCCTTATGGCTACACCTTC	TRBJ1-2	NA	TRBV27	many
CASSEWGGDGEQFF	TGTGCCAGCAGTGAATGGGGAGGCGATGGTGAGCAGTTCTTC	TRBJ2-1	NA	TRBV6-1	many
CASKKGGPYEQYF	TGTGCCAGCAAGAAGGGGGGGCCCTACGAGCAGTACTTC	TRBJ2-7	NA	TRBV6-5	many
CASTDDFDSSYNSLLHF	TGTGCCAGTACCGACGACTTCGACAGCTCCTATAATTCACTCCTCCACTTT	TRBJ1-6	NA	TRBV19	NA
CASSLQDRRTEAFF	TGTGCCAGCAGCCTTCAGGACAGACGTACTGAAGCTTTCTTT	TRBJ1-1	NA	TRBV5-4	NA
CSATGQGAGEQYF	TGCAGCGCCACGGGGCAGGGGGCCGGTGAGCAGTACTTC	TRBJ2-7	TRBD1	TRBV29-1	once
CVSSPTRDGKLFF	TGTGTCAGCAGCCCAACCCGAGACGGAAAACTGTTTTTT	TRBJ1-4	NA	TRBV7-9	NA
CASSFSGDNQPQHF	TGTGCCAGCAGTTTTTCAGGGGACAATCAGCCCCAGCATTTT	TRBJ1-5	NA	TRBV12-3/TRBV12-4	many
CASSQVGLGTGTNYGYTF	TGTGCCAGCAGCCAAGTCGGCCTCGGGACAGGGACCAACTATGGCTACACCTTC	TRBJ1-2	TRBD1	TRBV14	few
CASSLGQGQTYEQYF	TGTGCCAGCAGCCTCGGGCAGGGCCAAACCTACGAGCAGTACTTC	TRBJ2-7	NA	TRBV7-2	many
CASSPRQAQETQYF	TGTGCCAGCAGCCCCAGACAAGCACAAGAGACCCAGTACTTC	TRBJ2-5	NA	TRBV4-2	many
CASSLGQLAAGELFF	TGTGCCAGCAGCTTAGGCCAGCTAGCGGCCGGGGAGCTGTTTTTT	TRBJ2-2	TRBD2	TRBV13	many
CASSLTGGKSSGNTIYF	TGTGCCAGCAGCTTGACAGGGGGTAAAAGCTCTGGAAACACCATATATTTT	TRBJ1-3	TRBD1	TRBV7-2	NA
CSARVPRLKPYEQYF	TGCAGTGCTAGAGTCCCGAGACTAAAACCCTACGAGCAGTACTTC	TRBJ2-7	NA	TRBV20-1	NA
CASSGHTTDTQYF	TGTGCCAGCAGCGGGCATACAACAGATACGCAGTATTTT	TRBJ2-3	NA	TRBV7-9	many
CATSRDKGLAAQYF	TGTGCCACCAGCAGAGATAAGGGACTAGCGGCCCAGTACTTC	TRBJ2-5	TRBD2	TRBV15	many
CASTSQGTNEKLFF	TGTGCCAGCACCTCCCAGGGGACTAATGAAAAACTGTTTTTT	TRBJ1-4	NA	TRBV28	NA
CAGSQEGTLSGANILTF	TGTGCCGGCAGCCAAGAGGGTACCCTCTCTGGGGCCAACATCCTGACTTTC	TRBJ2-6	NA	TRBV3-1	NA
CASSPAGAGKETQYF	TGTGCCAGCAGCCCGGCGGGAGCAGGAAAAGAGACCCAGTACTTC	TRBJ2-5	TRBD2	TRBV7-9	many
CASSLRTMQNIYNEQFF	TGCGCCAGCAGCTTGCGTACTATGCAGAACATATACAATGAGCAGTTCTTC	TRBJ2-1	NA	TRBV5-1	NA
CASGNSYNSPLHF	TGTGCCAGCGGTAACTCCTATAATTCACCCCTCCACTTT	TRBJ1-6	NA	TRBV6-6	few